What follows are 17 T cell receptor beta chains derived from one specimen sequenced in a study of blood T cells in healthy people across ages. Sample-barcoded 5' priming and a J-beta primer mix drove a second PCR of 7 to 11 cycles. From the 5' RACE reads, TCRdb called clonotypes with MiXCR, one entry per CDR3 protein. The table lists about 970,000 distinct CDR3 sequences, roughly 51% of them singletons. Sequencing was carried out using blood. All receptors derive from an older woman in good health.

V usage is TRBV27 and J usage is TRBJ2-3; TRBD2 matches 11 bases. Looked up from germline, CDR1 is MNHEY and CDR2 is SMNVEV (reference sequence). V shed 5 bases and J 3 bases; nucleotides not matched to a gene: 7. This CDR3 is built from 16 residues. The CDR3 DNA reads as TGTGCCAGCAGTCCCTTCACTAGCGGGAGTACAGATACGCAGTATTTT. It specifies CASSPFTSGSTDTQYF.

This clonotype was counted between two and nine times. This chain uses TRBV9 with TRBJ2-5; 9 positions match TRBD1. V shed 5 bases, J shed 5 bases, and the junction held 7 bases outside the gene matches. The CDR3 is 14 amino acids. Germline CDR1 and CDR2: SGDLS and YYNGEE. The CDR3 here is CASRPGQGGETQYF. CDR3 bases: TGTGCCAGCAGACCGGGACAGGGAGGGGAGACCCAGTACTTC.

V usage is TRBV7-2 and J usage is TRBJ2-3; D is perhaps TRBD2 (6 bases). This CDR3 is built from 14 residues. Trimming stripped 5 bases from V and 4 bases from J, with 13 bases between. The germline gives CDR1 SGHTA, CDR2 FQGNSA. The CDR3 DNA sequence: TGTGCCAGCAGCCCCGGGACTCTCGCAGATACGCAGTATTTT. It specifies CASSPGTLADTQYF.

V is TRBV10-3 and J is TRBJ2-5; 10 nucleotides line up with TRBD2. CDR3 length equals 13 residues. The ends lost 10 bases at V and 5 bases at J; junction bases unmatched: 7. CDR1 ENHRY and CDR2 SYGVKD come from the germline V gene. CDR3 nucleotides: TGTGCCACTAGCGGGAGAAGTCTCGAGACCCAGTACTTC. Protein product: CATSGRSLETQYF.

The chain recombines TRBV4-1 with TRBJ2-1; D is ambiguous. Germline loops: CDR1 MGHRA, CDR2 YSYEKL. The CDR3 runs to 13 residues. Trimming removed 3 bases from V and 8 bases from J, with 11 bases in between. The CDR3 bases are TGCGCCAGCAGCCATCTGGATGTCTATGAGCAGTTCTTC. This gives the protein CASSHLDVYEQFF.

This clonotype was found once. The CDR3 carries no conserved terminal phenylalanine or tryptophan, so it likely arises from a read error. The V gene is TRBV12-3 or TRBV12-4, the J gene TRBJ1-2; D remains unclear. The CDR3 is made up of 11 amino acids. Between the trimmed V and J ends, which lost 8 bases and 2 bases, there was a span of 6 bases. The CDR3 is CASLKNYGYTL. The CDR3 DNA reads TGTGCCAGCCTGAAAAACTATGGCTACACCTTA.

V and J are TRBV18 and TRBJ2-7; D gene ambiguous. The CDR3 totals 12 residues. V was clipped by 3 bases and J by 6 bases, with 9 bases between them. Germline CDR1 KGHSH, CDR2 LQKENI. CDR3: CASSPGISEQYF. Written as DNA, the CDR3 is TGTGCCAGCTCACCGGGGATATCCGAGCAGTACTTC.

The CDR3 region has the DNA TGTGCCAGCAGTTACACCGGGTGGGTGGACGAGCAGTACTTC. As protein: CASSYTGWVDEQYF. The rearrangement links TRBV6-5 to TRBJ2-7; D is undetermined. This CDR3 is built from 14 residues. Trimming took off 2 bases at V and 5 bases at J, with 13 bases between the two ends. CDR1 and CDR2 (germline): MNHEY, SVGAGI.

Only a few counts were recorded for this clonotype. The DNA of the CDR3 is TGTGCAAGTCGCTCCATGGCCAATCTCTATGGCTACACCTTC. This sequence encodes CASRSMANLYGYTF. J is TRBJ1-2 and V is TRBV12-2. TRBV12-2 is termed a pseudogene. The CDR3 covers 14 residues.

This chain connects TRBV6-6 to TRBJ2-3; 7 bases map to TRBD1. The germline CDR1 and CDR2 sequences are MNHNY and SVGAGI (reference sequence). This CDR3 has 15 residues. V trimming: 2 bases; J trimming: 3 bases; junction bases outside the gene matches: 5. Here the CDR3 reads CASSYRRQGTDTQYF. DNA for the CDR3: TGTGCCAGCAGTTACCGCAGACAGGGAACAGATACGCAGTATTTT.

V usage is TRBV5-6 and J usage is TRBJ2-3, with 9 nucleotides matching TRBD1. Trimming took 3 bases from V and 2 from J; bases not matched to a gene: 7. Germline V gene data show CDR1 as SGHDT and CDR2 as YYEEEE. The CDR3 length is 16 residues. As DNA, the CDR3 is TGTGCCAGCAGCTGGGGACAGGGCATAGTCACAGATACGCAGTATTTT. Residues: CASSWGQGIVTDTQYF.

The CDR3 loop is CASSWGGDYGYTF. In nucleotides, the CDR3 is TGTGCCAGCAGCTGGGGGGGAGACTATGGCTACACCTTC. V and J are TRBV12-3 or TRBV12-4 and TRBJ1-2; tentatively, D is TRBD1 (5 bases). The V end was cut by 6 bases, the J end by 3 bases, with 11 bases between. The CDR3 length is 13 residues.

A few counts support this clonotype. The chain uses TRBV28 and TRBJ2-1; no reliable D call. The CDR3 has 16 amino acids. The V gene lost 7 bases and the J gene lost 4 bases, with 20 bases spanning the gap. Germline loops: CDR1 MDHEN, CDR2 SYDVKM. In DNA, the CDR3 is TGTGCCAGCATCACCCTCGGAAGGCCTCCGTACAATGAGCAGTTCTTC. This sequence encodes CASITLGRPPYNEQFF. Full variable domain (remainder filled in from reference TRBV28 and TRBJ2-1): DVKVTQSSRYLVKRTGEKVFLECVQDMDHENMFWYRQDPGLGLRLIYFSYDVKMKEKGDIPEGYSVSREKKERFSLILESASTNQTSMYLCASITLGRPPYNEQFFGPGTRLTVL.

The V gene is TRBV24-1, the J gene TRBJ2-7, with D possibly matching TRBD2 (5 bases). The germline V gene has CDR1 KGHDR and CDR2 SFDVKD. The CDR3 has 14 amino acids. Trimming stripped 0 bases from V and 7 bases from J, with 12 bases between. The CDR3: CATSDLYPGNEQYF. In nucleotides, the CDR3 is TGTGCCACCAGTGATTTGTACCCCGGGAATGAGCAGTACTTC.

V is TRBV7-9 and J is TRBJ2-1, with D possibly TRBD1 on 6 matching bases. The V end was cut by 4 bases, the J end by 4 bases, with 11 bases between. CDR1 and CDR2 (germline): SEHNR, FQNEAQ (reference sequence). CDR3 length equals 14 residues. In DNA form, the CDR3 reads TGTGCCAGCAGCTCTAGACAGGAGTACAATGAGCAGTTCTTC. Protein sequence: CASSSRQEYNEQFF.

V usage is TRBV28 and J usage is TRBJ2-1; 9 positions agree with TRBD2. Germline lookup yields CDR1 MDHEN and CDR2 SYDVKM. The J segment lost 6 bases and the V segment lost 5 bases, leaving 14 bases of the junction unmatched. This CDR3 comprises 17 residues. CDR3 bases: TGTGCCAGCAGTGGGTTCGGCGGGACTAGCTCCCTCAATGAGCAGTTCTTC. This gives the protein CASSGFGGTSSLNEQFF.

The chain links TRBV20-1 to TRBJ2-7, with a possible D match to TRBD1 (7 bases). Germline V gene data show CDR1 as DFQATT and CDR2 as SNEGSKA (reference sequence). V lost 2 bases to trimming and J lost 10 bases, with 18 bases between them. This CDR3 comprises 13 residues. DNA for the CDR3: TGCAGTGCTAGAAGGACAGGAGCGGGTACCCAGTACTTC. Encoded protein: CSARRTGAGTQYF.